The entry that follows covers one T cell receptor (beta chain) sequence. MiXCR, applied by TCRdb to the 5' RACE reads, yields one record per CDR3 protein. Here the sample spans some 710,000 distinct CDR3 sequences, approximately 6% being singletons. The CDR3 loop spans 14 amino acids. Germline CDR1 is MNHEY and CDR2 is SMNVEV (reference sequence). The V gene lost 6 bases and the J gene lost 4 bases, with 13 bases spanning the gap. These data originate in a study of identical twins. This sequence joins TRBV27 and TRBJ2-1, with D perhaps TRBD2 (5 bases). The source material was naive T cells sorted from blood. This clonotype was sampled from a man between 18 and 29 years old in good health. CDR3 DNA sequence: TGTGCCAGCAGCCCATTTAGCGCTTACAATGAGCAGTTCTTC. This encodes CASSPFSAYNEQFF.